These 20 T cell receptor beta chains share one sample of origin, sequenced in a study of OX40 agonist ivuxolimab in advanced cancers. The library was generated by the immunoSEQ multiplex PCR assay. The table comes from immuneACCESS by way of TCRdb, which keeps in-frame sequences with V and J called. Part of the clones is missing from these tables; in studies checked, under half for an unresolved V gene and the rest for unknown reasons. The sample contains about 60,000 clones, roughly 84% of them found a single time. About 0.65% of the sample rests with the top ten. The input for sequencing was CD4+ or CD8+ T cells sorted from blood, taken in a trial of the OX40 agonist ivuxolimab. These receptors originate from an adult with an advanced solid tumor such as melanoma, head and neck, liver or kidney cancer.

A single count supports this clone. V is TRBV25-1 and J is TRBJ1-1; weak D call: TRBD1 (5 bases). CDR3 length: 16 amino acids. V dropped 1 base and J dropped 4 bases, with 16 bases sitting between them. Per the germline V gene, CDR1 is MGHDK and CDR2 is SYGVNS. This CDR3 is CASSESLGRGGTEAFF. CDR3 DNA sequence: TGTGCCAGCAGTGAATCCCTTGGGAGGGGCGGCACTGAAGCTTTCTTT. The whole variable domain, remainder taken from reference TRBV25-1 and TRBJ1-1, is EADIYQTPRYLVIGTGKKITLECSQTMGHDKMYWYQQDPGMELHLIHYSYGVNSTEKGDLSSESTVSRIRTEHFPLTLESARPSHTSQYLCASSESLGRGGTEAFFGQGTRLTVV.

This chain joins TRBV5-5 and TRBJ1-1; D possibly corresponds to TRBD1 (6 bases). The V gene lost 4 bases and the J gene lost 5 bases, with 12 bases spanning the gap. CDR1 SGHKS and CDR2 YYEKEE come from the germline V gene (reference sequence). The CDR3 is made up of 13 amino acids. The CDR3 DNA is TGTGCCAGCAGCCTAAACGACAGGACTGAAGCTTTCTTT. This sequence encodes CASSLNDRTEAFF.

This chain uses TRBV6-1 with TRBJ1-6; weak D call: TRBD1 (5 bases). The CDR3 is 14 amino acids. The ends were cut back, 6 bases at V and 5 bases at J, with 11 bases in the middle. Germline V CDR1 and CDR2: MNHNS, SASEGT. The CDR3 DNA sequence: TGTGCCAGCAGACCGGGACGGAATAATTCACCCCTCCACTTT. This sequence encodes CASRPGRNNSPLHF.

This chain joins TRBV7-2 and TRBJ2-7; D possibly uses TRBD1 or TRBD2 (7 bases each). V lost 7 bases and J lost 1, with 20 bases in between. The CDR3 runs to 16 residues. Germline assignment: CDR1 SGHTA and CDR2 FQGNSA. Written as DNA, the CDR3 is TGTGCCAGCATCCCAGGGCAGGGGGAGGGGTCCTACGAGCAGTACTTC. The encoded protein is CASIPGQGEGSYEQYF.

The chain employs TRBV5-4 and TRBJ2-1; weak D call: TRBD1 (6 bases). Germline assignment: CDR1 SGHNT and CDR2 YYREEE (reference sequence). CDR3 length: 15 amino acids. Trimming shortened V by 5 bases and J by 2 bases, and 14 bases separated the two germline ends. This chain's CDR3 is CASRPGTPTYNEQFF. The CDR3 bases are TGTGCCAGCAGGCCCGGGACACCTACCTACAATGAGCAGTTCTTC.

This chain links TRBV5-4 with TRBJ2-2, with D uncertain. The germline CDR1 and CDR2 sequences are SGHNT and YYREEE (reference sequence). The germline V and J ends were trimmed by 6 bases and 2 bases, with 20 bases remaining between them. This CDR3 has 17 residues. The CDR3 DNA sequence: TGTGCCAGCACCAGACGGTGGGCCACAAGAAACACCGGGGAGCTGTTTTTT. Its translation is CASTRRWATRNTGELFF.

This clone was detected only once. The V and J genes are TRBV7-9 and TRBJ2-1, with 13 nucleotides matching TRBD2. Germline CDR1 reads SEHNR; CDR2 reads FQNEAQ (reference sequence). This CDR3 is built from 16 residues. The V segment lost 6 bases and the J segment 4 bases; nucleotides outside the gene matches: 6. CDR3 DNA: TGTGCCAGCAGGCCAGGGACTAGCGGGGAATACAATGAGCAGTTCTTC. Translation: CASRPGTSGEYNEQFF. The full variable domain, completed using reference TRBV7-9 and TRBJ2-1, is DTGVSQNPRHKITKRGQNVTFRCDPISEHNRLYWYRQTLGQGPEFLTYFQNEAQLEKSRLLSDRFSAERPKGSFSTLEIQRTEQGDSAMYLCASRPGTSGEYNEQFFGPGTRLTVL.

CDR3 loop: CASSLSVAGGRSDTQYF. For the CDR3, the DNA is TGTGCCAGCAGCTTGTCTGTTGCGGGGGGGCGATCAGATACGCAGTATTTT. The V and J genes are TRBV5-4 and TRBJ2-3; 9 bases agree with TRBD2. Germline trimming cut 1 base from V and 4 bases from J; bases unmatched to any gene: 10. Germline V CDR1 and CDR2: SGHNT, YYREEE (reference sequence). This CDR3 region has 17 residues.

The V and J genes are TRBV5-6 and TRBJ2-2, with TRBD1 identical over 7 bases. The CDR3 length is 17 residues. The V gene's germline CDR1 is SGHDT and CDR2 YYEEEE. Unmatched junction bases numbered 10, after V lost 0 bases and J lost 5 bases. This CDR3 is CASSLGPGQGETGELFF. The CDR3 DNA reads as TGTGCCAGCAGCTTGGGGCCGGGGCAGGGGGAGACCGGGGAGCTGTTTTTT.

The V call is TRBV7-8, the J call TRBJ2-1; 7 bases match TRBD1. Germline CDR1 is SGHVS and CDR2 is FQNEAQ. The CDR3 consists of 15 residues. V shed 5 bases, J shed 2 bases, and the junction held 6 bases outside the gene matches. CDR3 DNA: TGTGCCAGCAGCACCGACAGGGTCCCCTACAATGAGCAGTTCTTC. This sequence encodes CASSTDRVPYNEQFF. The full variable domain, completed using reference TRBV7-8 and TRBJ2-1, is GAGVSQSPRYKVAKRGQDVALRCDPISGHVSLFWYQQALGQGPEFLTYFQNEAQLDKSGLPSDRFFAERPEGSVSTLKIQRTQQEDSAVYLCASSTDRVPYNEQFFGPGTRLTVL.

The J gene is TRBJ2-3, the V gene TRBV7-2; 7 positions match TRBD1. There are 15 residues in the CDR3. V shed 6 bases, J shed 0 bases, and the junction held 6 bases outside the gene matches. The germline V gene encodes CDR1 SGHTA and CDR2 FQGNSA. This CDR3 is CASSRTGDSTDTQYF. DNA of the CDR3: TGTGCCAGCAGTCGAACAGGGGATAGCACAGATACGCAGTATTTT.

The chain links TRBV18 to TRBJ1-1, with 8 bases matching TRBD1. Trimming took 1 base from V and 1 from J; bases not matched to a gene: 8. This CDR3 has 17 residues. The germline CDR1 and CDR2 sequences are KGHSH and LQKENI. CDR3 in amino acids: CASSPLAPGTGNTEAFF. In nucleotides, the CDR3 is TGTGCCAGCTCACCACTAGCCCCCGGGACAGGGAACACTGAAGCTTTCTTT.

J is TRBJ1-2 and V is TRBV25-1; D possibly corresponds to TRBD1 (5 bases). The V and J ends lost 3 bases and 5 bases respectively, with 13 bases between them. This CDR3 is 14 amino acids long. Per the germline V gene, CDR1 is MGHDK and CDR2 is SYGVNS. Here the CDR3 reads CASSESGGWYGYTF. In DNA form, the CDR3 reads TGTGCCAGCAGTGAGTCTGGGGGTTGGTATGGCTACACCTTC.

The J gene is TRBJ2-7, the V gene TRBV5-1; 10 nucleotides align to TRBD1. From germline, CDR1 is SGHRS and CDR2 YFSETQ. The V segment lost 2 bases and the J segment 3 bases; nucleotides outside the gene matches: 11. This CDR3 is 17 amino acids long. This chain's CDR3 is CASSFVTGTGVYYEQYF. The DNA for the CDR3 is TGCGCCAGCAGCTTCGTAACCGGGACAGGGGTGTACTACGAGCAGTACTTC. Full variable domain (rest looked up from reference TRBV5-1 and TRBJ2-7): KAGVTQTPRYLIKTRGQQVTLSCSPISGHRSVSWYQQTPGQGLQFLFEYFSETQRNKGNFPGRFSGRQFSNSRSEMNVSTLELGDSALYLCASSFVTGTGVYYEQYFGPGTRLTVT.

In its sample, this clone was seen a few times. The J gene is TRBJ1-6, the V gene TRBV5-5; a possible D gene is TRBD1 (6 bases). CDR3 length equals 14 residues. V was cut by 4 bases and J by 10 bases, with 15 bases left in between. CDR1 and CDR2 from the germline V gene are SGHKS and YYEKEE (reference sequence). The CDR3 DNA sequence: TGTGCCAGCAGCCTATCGGGGGGCGACTCACCCCTCCACTTT. Protein product: CASSLSGGDSPLHF. The whole variable domain, filled in from reference TRBV5-5 and TRBJ1-6, reads DAGVTQSPTHLIKTRGQQVTLRCSPISGHKSVSWYQQVLGQGPQFIFQYYEKEERGRGNFPDRFSARQFPNYSSELNVNALLLGDSALYLCASSLSGGDSPLHFGNGTRLTVT.

In this sample, this clone turned up once. The chain recombines TRBV18 with TRBJ1-1; D uncertain. The ends were cut back, 2 bases at V and 1 base at J, with 14 bases in the middle. The germline V gene has CDR1 KGHSH and CDR2 LQKENI. The CDR3 consists of 16 residues. CDR3 bases: TGTGCCAGCTCACCATTAATCGGACCGAAGAACACTGAAGCTTTCTTT. Amino acid sequence: CASSPLIGPKNTEAFF.

The CDR3 coding sequence is TGTGCCTCCCTGGACAGGGCTGGGTACGAGCAGTACTTC. This encodes CASLDRAGYEQYF. The chain recombines TRBV30 with TRBJ2-7; 8 nucleotides line up with TRBD1. The CDR3 has 13 amino acids. The germline CDR1 and CDR2 sequences are GTSNPN and SVGIG (reference sequence). With V trimmed by 7 bases and J by 4 bases, 9 bases remained unmatched.

This sequence joins TRBV20-1 and TRBJ2-3, with no clear D. Trimming took 3 bases from V and 7 from J, leaving 8 bases between them. The CDR3 consists of 11 residues. The germline CDR1 and CDR2 sequences are DFQATT and SNEGSKA (reference sequence). The CDR3 loop reads CSARATHTQYF. The CDR3 nucleotides are TGCAGTGCTAGGGCCACTCATACGCAGTATTTT.

The gene calls are TRBV6-4 and TRBJ2-7; 11 bases match TRBD2. CDR1 MRHNA and CDR2 SNTAGT come from the germline V gene. J gave up 1 base and V 0 bases, and 11 bases lay outside the gene matches. The CDR3 runs 19 residues. The CDR3 protein is CASSDSVILAGDGSYEQYF. The DNA of the CDR3 is TGTGCCAGCAGTGACTCGGTGATACTAGCGGGAGACGGGTCCTACGAGCAGTACTTC.

The chain joins TRBV9 to TRBJ2-7; 10 nucleotides align to TRBD2. V lost 2 bases, J lost 4 bases, and 6 bases stayed unmatched. Germline V gene lookup returns CDR1 SGDLS and CDR2 YYNGEE. This CDR3 contains 15 residues. DNA for the CDR3: TGTGCCAGCAGCGTCTCTAGCGGGAGTGGGTACGAGCAGTACTTC. Its translation is CASSVSSGSGYEQYF.